This T cell receptor beta chain was obtained from a study of identifying expanded T cells in peripheral blood (dated by TCRdb to between 2018 and 2020). About the study as a whole: Four technical replicates, made by sequencing separate aliquots from the same pool of genomic DNA, were compared pairwise.

About this clone: Its antigen is unknown. Base qualities were left out, and no much larger clone turns up one base away.

The germline V and J ends show losses of 0 bases and 4 bases respectively, and no gene match explains 6 bases of the junction. Per the germline V gene, SGDLS is the CDR1 and YYNGEE is the CDR2. Reading from cysteine to phenylalanine, the CDR3 counts 15 amino acids. Only the CDR3 part of the read is kept: 45 bases, read in frame from the first base. Broader findings and caveats from the paper: About 1.2 differentially abundant clones were flagged by the binomial model between technical replicates, whereas about 16 and 19 were flagged over roughly two weeks and four weeks, respectively. In all healthy donors, the variance in clone template counts between samples taken 2 to 3 weeks apart rose significantly as total template count increased. The authors expected that over much longer intervals, such as months to years, biological variance in healthy repertoires might increase even further. Across all healthy-donor time intervals, the beta-binomial model significantly lowered both the number of clones called differentially abundant and the false-positive rate.

The immunoSEQ Assay, which relies on bias-controlled multiplex PCR amplification of genomic DNA, was used to profile TCRbeta CDR3 regions. The authors processed their data as follows. To quantify the absolute abundance of each unique TCRbeta CDR3 region, the sequences were collapsed and filtered. Differential abundance was assessed using a binomial (Fisher-equivalent) model and a beta-binomial model in which time-dependent variance fitted from healthy donors was added. Clones with fewer than 5 combined templates were removed, and a clone was called differentially abundant if the clone's Benjamini-Hochberg FDR was below 0.01. In the beta-binomial model, variance was expressed as a function of the total template count across the two samples, in the form v = (b*log(k)+a)^2. The immuneACCESS repertoire file appears here via TCRdb, limited to in-frame rearrangements. These files lack a portion of the clones; in checked studies, under half of the deficit traces to unresolved V genes, and the cause of the others is not known. That table supplies the V and J calls and clone size; D and trimming were determined from the DNA. A total of 65,000 to 95,000 clones appear in this sample, about 83% of them only once. The ten largest clonotypes hold less than 20% of the sample.

During the collection period, no immune events, such as infections, were documented for the healthy donors. To calibrate time-dependent variance in a beta-binomial model of T-cell clone differential abundance, blood repertoires from healthy donors were used as a training cohort. There were about ten healthy donors in the training cohort, of whom 3 were female and 7 were male. Donor ages ranged from 29 to 64 years, with an average of 43 years. Whole blood, obtained from a commercial supplier, was collected from each healthy donor at three time points spaced around 2 weeks apart. For immunosequencing, genomic DNA was extracted from unsorted whole blood.

The chain links TRBV9 with TRBJ2-5, with 7 bases aligning to TRBD2. This TCR was recovered from a person aged 18 to 75 in good health. Sequencing used blood. DNA sequence: TGTGCCAGCAGCGTAGCGGCGGGAGCGCTAGAGACCCAGTACTTC. It specifies CASSVAAGALETQYF. Where the CDR3 stops, the reference TRBV9 and TRBJ2-5 genes take over; the full variable domain is DSGVTQTPKHLITATGQRVTLRCSPRSGDLSVYWYQQSLDQGLQFLIQYYNGEERAKGNILERFSAQQFPDLHSELNLSSLELGDSALYFCASSVAAGALETQYFGPGTRLLVL.